A single sample is the source of the 18 T cell receptor beta chains below, sequenced in a study of monozygotic twins with inflammatory bowel disease. Reanalyzing the 5' RACE reads, TCRdb keeps one entry per CDR3 protein, without DNA. The table for this sample gives roughly 300,000 distinct CDR3 sequences. What was sequenced was blood. These receptors all stem from a human donor with ulcerative colitis or Crohn's disease, or a healthy co-twin of an affected twin (not recorded which).

This chain joins TRBV5-1 and TRBJ2-7. This CDR3 region has 15 residues. The germline CDR1 and CDR2 sequences are SGHRS and YFSETQ. The CDR3 sequence: CASSLGPSGSYEQYF.

The chain combines TRBV7-9 with TRBJ2-7. The CDR3 is 11 residues long. Germline V lookup: CDR1 SEHNR, CDR2 FQNEAQ (reference sequence). The CDR3 sequence: CASSLDGEQYF.

This chain links TRBV5-1 with TRBJ2-7; absent DNA, TCRdb's TRBD1 call cannot be checked. Germline CDR1 and CDR2: SGHRS and YFSETQ. The CDR3 is made up of 13 amino acids. Here the CDR3 reads CASSPDRFYEQYF.

The V gene is TRBV25-1, the J gene TRBJ2-3; TCRdb names TRBD2, which stays unverified in the absence of DNA. In germline, CDR1 is MGHDK, CDR2 SYGVNS. This CDR3 region has 14 residues. The CDR3 loop is CASLDASGGDTQYF.

The chain joins TRBV5-1 to TRBJ2-5; TCRdb proposes TRBD2, but this gene call is untestable without DNA. This CDR3 spans 14 amino acids. Germline CDR1 is SGHRS and CDR2 is YFSETQ. The CDR3: CASSLGGIQETQYF.

The V gene is TRBV29-1, the J gene TRBJ2-2. The CDR3 is made up of 13 amino acids. Germline assignment: CDR1 SQVTM and CDR2 ANQGSEA. The CDR3 protein is CSVEALNTGELFF.

The J gene is TRBJ2-1, the V gene TRBV5-1. Germline values: CDR1 SGHRS, CDR2 YFSETQ. This CDR3 is built from 18 residues. CDR3 sequence reads: CASSLGTDSRSSYNEQFF.

The chain employs TRBV20-1 and TRBJ2-3. Germline V gives CDR1 DFQATT, CDR2 SNEGSKA (reference sequence). The CDR3 is made up of 14 amino acids. The CDR3 here is CSAAYQGSTDTQYF.

The chain combines TRBV30 with TRBJ2-7. The CDR3 is made up of 11 amino acids. Germline loops: CDR1 GTSNPN, CDR2 SVGIG (reference sequence). This chain's CDR3 is CAWTSAYEQYF. Supplemented by reference TRBV30 and TRBJ2-7, the full variable domain reads SQTIHQWPATLVQPVGSPLSLECTVEGTSNPNLYWYRQAAGRGLQLLFYSVGIGQISSEVPQNLSASRPQDRQFILSSKKLLLSDSGFYLCAWTSAYEQYFGPGTRLTVT.

This rearrangement joins TRBV27 to TRBJ2-5. There are 17 residues in the CDR3. Germline V gives CDR1 MNHEY, CDR2 SMNVEV (reference sequence). CDR3 protein: CASSYVSDLPIEETQYF.

The rearrangement links TRBV11-2 to TRBJ2-1; there is no DNA to check the TCRdb D call of TRBD2. Germline V gives CDR1 SGHAT, CDR2 FQNNGV. There are 18 residues in the CDR3. CDR3 protein: CASSLVALAGASYNEQFF.

The J gene is TRBJ2-7, the V gene TRBV20-1; lacking DNA, the TRBD1 call made by TCRdb goes unchecked. Germline V gene sequence: CDR1 DFQATT, CDR2 SNEGSKA (reference sequence). This CDR3 spans 13 amino acids. The CDR3 loop reads CSAKRQARYEQYF.

The chain joins TRBV5-1 to TRBJ2-1; TCRdb indicates TRBD2, and absent DNA this call remains unverified. The CDR3 sequence is 15 residues long. In germline, CDR1 is SGHRS, CDR2 YFSETQ. The CDR3 protein is CASSIAGGPSDEQFF. Supplemented by reference TRBV5-1 and TRBJ2-1, the full variable domain reads KAGVTQTPRYLIKTRGQQVTLSCSPISGHRSVSWYQQTPGQGLQFLFEYFSETQRNKGNFPGRFSGRQFSNSRSEMNVSTLELGDSALYLCASSIAGGPSDEQFFGPGTRLTVL.

CDR3 amino acids: CASSFLGSSGRNEQYF. This chain uses TRBV7-2 with TRBJ2-7; TCRdb gives TRBD2 as the D gene, but with no DNA this cannot be confirmed. Germline CDR1 is SGHTA and CDR2 is FQGNSA. The CDR3 length is 16 residues.

The chain joins TRBV9 to TRBJ2-3. There are 14 residues in the CDR3. The germline V gene has CDR1 SGDLS and CDR2 YYNGEE. CDR3 sequence: CASSVDYGTDTQYF.

The chain uses TRBV5-6 and TRBJ2-2; TCRdb indicates TRBD2, and absent DNA this call remains unverified. Looked up from germline, CDR1 is SGHDT and CDR2 is YYEEEE. The CDR3 is 15 amino acids. The CDR3 is CASSLRAGATGELFF.

This chain uses TRBV21-1 with TRBJ2-7; TCRdb's D call, TRBD2, is unchecked because there is no DNA. TRBV21-1 is a pseudogene. The CDR3 is 14 amino acids. The CDR3 region is CASSLGPAAYEQYF.

The chain carries TRBV20-1 and TRBJ2-7; with no DNA, the TCRdb D assignment of TRBD1 cannot be verified. This CDR3 is built from 19 residues. CDR1 is DFQATT and CDR2 is SNEGSKA in the germline V gene (reference sequence). The CDR3 spells CSARDPREATILIPYEQYF.